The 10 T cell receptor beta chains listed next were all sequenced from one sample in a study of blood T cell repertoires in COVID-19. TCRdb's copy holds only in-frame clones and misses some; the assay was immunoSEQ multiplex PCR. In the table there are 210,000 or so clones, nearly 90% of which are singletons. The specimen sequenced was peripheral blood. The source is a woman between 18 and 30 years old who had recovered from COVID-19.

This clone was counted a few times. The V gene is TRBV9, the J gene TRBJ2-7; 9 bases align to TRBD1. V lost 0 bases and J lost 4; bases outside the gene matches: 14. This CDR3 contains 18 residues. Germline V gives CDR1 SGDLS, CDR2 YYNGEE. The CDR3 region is CASSVESGRGTGSYEQYF. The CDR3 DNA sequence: TGTGCCAGCAGCGTAGAGTCTGGGAGGGGGACAGGGTCTTACGAGCAGTACTTC.

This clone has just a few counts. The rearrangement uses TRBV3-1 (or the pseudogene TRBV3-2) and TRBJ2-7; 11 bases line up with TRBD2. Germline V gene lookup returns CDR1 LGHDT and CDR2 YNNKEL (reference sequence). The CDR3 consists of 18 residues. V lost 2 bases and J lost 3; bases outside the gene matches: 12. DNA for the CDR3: TGTGCCAGCAGCCAAAGCCTACCCGGGACTAGCGGAGACTACGAGCAGTACTTC. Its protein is CASSQSLPGTSGDYEQYF.

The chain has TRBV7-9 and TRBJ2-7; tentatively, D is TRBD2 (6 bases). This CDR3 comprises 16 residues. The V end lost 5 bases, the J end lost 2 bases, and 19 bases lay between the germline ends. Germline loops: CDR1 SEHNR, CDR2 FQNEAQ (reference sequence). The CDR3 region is CASSLDLANNPYEQYF. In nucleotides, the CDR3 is TGTGCCAGCAGCCTAGATCTAGCGAATAATCCCTACGAGCAGTACTTC.

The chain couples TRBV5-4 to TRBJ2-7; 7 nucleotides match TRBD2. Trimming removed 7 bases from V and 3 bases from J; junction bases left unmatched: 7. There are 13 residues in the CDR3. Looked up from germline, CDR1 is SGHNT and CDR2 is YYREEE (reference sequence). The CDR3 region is CASGLAGLYEQYF. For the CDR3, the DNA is TGTGCCAGCGGATTAGCGGGTCTCTACGAGCAGTACTTC. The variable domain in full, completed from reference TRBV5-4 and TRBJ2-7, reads ETGVTQSPTHLIKTRGQQVTLRCSSQSGHNTVSWYQQALGQGPQFIFQYYREEENGRGNFPPRFSGLQFPNYSSELNVNALELDDSALYLCASGLAGLYEQYFGPGTRLTVT.

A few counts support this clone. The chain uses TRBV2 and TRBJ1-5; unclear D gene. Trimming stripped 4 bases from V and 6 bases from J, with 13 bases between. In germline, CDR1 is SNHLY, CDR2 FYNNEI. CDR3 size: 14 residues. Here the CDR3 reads CASSAMGVGQPQHF. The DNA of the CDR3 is TGTGCCAGCAGTGCGATGGGAGTGGGTCAGCCCCAGCATTTT.

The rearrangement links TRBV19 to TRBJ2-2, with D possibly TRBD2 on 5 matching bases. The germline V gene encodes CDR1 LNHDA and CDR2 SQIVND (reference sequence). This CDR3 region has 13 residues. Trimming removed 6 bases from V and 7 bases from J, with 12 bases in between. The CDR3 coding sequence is TGTGCCAGTAGCGGGGAGATTGACGGGGAGCTGTTTTTT. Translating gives CASSGEIDGELFF. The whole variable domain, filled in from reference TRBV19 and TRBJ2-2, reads DGGITQSPKYLFRKEGQNVTLSCEQNLNHDAMYWYRQDPGQGLRLIYYSQIVNDFQKGDIAEGYSVSREKKESFPLTVTSAQKNPTAFYLCASSGEIDGELFFGEGSRLTVL.

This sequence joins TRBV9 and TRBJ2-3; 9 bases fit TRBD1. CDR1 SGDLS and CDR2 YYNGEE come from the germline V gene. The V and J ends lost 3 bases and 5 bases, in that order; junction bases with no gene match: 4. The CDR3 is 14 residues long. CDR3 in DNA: TGTGCCAGCAGCGGGACAGGGGCGGGAGATACGCAGTATTTT. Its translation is CASSGTGAGDTQYF.

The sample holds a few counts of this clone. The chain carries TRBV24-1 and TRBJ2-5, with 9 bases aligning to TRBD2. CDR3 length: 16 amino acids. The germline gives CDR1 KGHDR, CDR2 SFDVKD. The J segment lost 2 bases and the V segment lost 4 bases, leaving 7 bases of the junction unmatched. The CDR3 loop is CATSEPTSGAQETQYF. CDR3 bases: TGTGCCACCAGTGAACCGACTAGCGGAGCTCAAGAGACCCAGTACTTC.

CDR3 DNA: TGCGCCAGCAGCCGCACTAGCGGGAGTAGAAATGAGCAGTTCTTC. Protein sequence: CASSRTSGSRNEQFF. The genes are TRBV4-1 and TRBJ2-1; 11 bases align to TRBD2. The CDR3 totals 15 residues. Germline V gene lookup returns CDR1 MGHRA and CDR2 YSYEKL. The trim removed 4 bases at V and 7 bases at J, leaving 6 bases unmatched.

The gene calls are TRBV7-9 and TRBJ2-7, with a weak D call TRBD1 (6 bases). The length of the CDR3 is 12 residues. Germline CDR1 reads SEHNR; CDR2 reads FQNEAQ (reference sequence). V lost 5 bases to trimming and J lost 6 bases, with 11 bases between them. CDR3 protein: CASSTGPLEQYF. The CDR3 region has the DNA TGTGCCAGCAGCACAGGGCCCCTCGAGCAGTACTTC.